This paragraph reports one T cell receptor beta chain. The antigen remains unidentified. The CDR3 spans 14 residues. V was pared by 6 bases and J by 3 bases, with 12 bases between. CDR1 is MNHNS, CDR2 SASEGT, per germline. Specified time point: neoterminal ileum biopsy at postoperative endoscopy, about 6 months after surgery. Some clones are missing from TCRdb's copy, which holds only in-frame ones; the method was immunoSEQ multiplex PCR. This table has over 15,000 clones, 65% to 80% appearing once. This sample was included in a study of T cell repertoires in ileal Crohn's disease. Across the study: Every patient was operated on for stricturing (about 60%) or penetrating (about 40%) complications. The M6 sample came from neoterminal ileum during colonoscopy after surgery.

General study results and limits: Every patient over 26.8% clonality showed endoscopic recurrence.

The specimen sequenced was ileal tissue. This receptor was identified in an adult with Crohn's disease. The chain joins TRBV6-1 to TRBJ1-5; a weak D match, TRBD1 (5 bases). The CDR3 nucleotides read TGTGCCAGCAGCCAGACAGTTCCCAATCAGCCCCAGCATTTT. Residues: CASSQTVPNQPQHF.